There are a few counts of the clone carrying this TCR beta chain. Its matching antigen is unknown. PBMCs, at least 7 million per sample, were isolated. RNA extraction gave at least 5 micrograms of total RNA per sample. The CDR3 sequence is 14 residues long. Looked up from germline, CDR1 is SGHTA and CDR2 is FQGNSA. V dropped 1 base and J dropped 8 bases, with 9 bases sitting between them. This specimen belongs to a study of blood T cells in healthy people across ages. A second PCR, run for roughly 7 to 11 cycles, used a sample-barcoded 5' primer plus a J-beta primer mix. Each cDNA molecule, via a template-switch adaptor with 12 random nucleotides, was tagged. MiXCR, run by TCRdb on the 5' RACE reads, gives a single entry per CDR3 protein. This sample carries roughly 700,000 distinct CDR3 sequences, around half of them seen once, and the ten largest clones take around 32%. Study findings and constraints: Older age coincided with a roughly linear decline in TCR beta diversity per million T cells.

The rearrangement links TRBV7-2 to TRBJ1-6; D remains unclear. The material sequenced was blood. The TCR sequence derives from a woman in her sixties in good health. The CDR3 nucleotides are TGTGCCAGCAGCTTAGAACGAGGATATTCACCCCTCCACTTT. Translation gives CASSLERGYSPLHF.